The rows below give T cell receptor beta chains drawn from one sample of a study of cytomegalovirus exposure and HLA in healthy donors. Assay used: immunoSEQ multiplex PCR; TCRdb lists only in-frame clones, some missing. The sample yields around 150,000 clones, 76% seen once. The sequenced sample consisted of PBMCs. These receptors were collected from a female donor in good health and CMV-seropositive. The CDR3 runs from the conserved cysteine through the conserved F or W. A D gene is named only where the DNA matches it firmly. Clone size, where shown, is once, few, many, or a class for clones that have expanded.

v_gene	d_gene	j_gene	abundance	CDR3nt	CDR3aa
TRBV5-1	TRBD1	TRBJ2-4	.	TGCGCCAGCAGCTTGGCATCAGGGGGCGCGAGCAAAAACATTCAGTACTTC	CASSLASGGASKNIQYF
TRBV7-9	.	TRBJ1-2	few	TGTGCCAGCAGCTTACTTACTTTAAACTATGGCTACACCTTC	CASSLLTLNYGYTF
TRBV5-1	.	TRBJ1-6	few	TGCGCCAGCAGCCTGGACAGAAATTCACCCCTCCACTTT	CASSLDRNSPLHF
TRBV6-1	TRBD1	TRBJ1-1	few	TGTGCCAGCAGGGGGACAGTGAACACTGAAGCTTTCTTT	CASRGTVNTEAFF
TRBV19	TRBD1	TRBJ1-1	few	TGTGCCAGTAGTGGGGCCTTTGGGACAGAAGAAGCTTTCTTT	CASSGAFGTEEAFF
TRBV7-2	.	TRBJ1-5	once	TGTGCCAGCAGCTTAACAGGGAGGGCTACTGGTCAGCCCCAGCATTTT	CASSLTGRATGQPQHF
TRBV6-6	TRBD1	TRBJ2-5	.	TGTGCCAGCAGCCCCGGGACAGGGGGTTTCCAAGAGACCCAGTACTTC	CASSPGTGGFQETQYF
TRBV30	TRBD1	TRBJ2-3	.	TGTGCCTGGAGCATGACAGGGGGCGCAGATACGCAGTATTTT	CAWSMTGGADTQYF
TRBV28	.	TRBJ1-3	few	TGTGCCAGCAGCCCCGCAGGCCGGGGAAACACCATATATTTT	CASSPAGRGNTIYF
TRBV7-2	.	TRBJ2-3	.	TGTGCCAGCAGCCCACAGAGATATAGCGGACCACTCACAGATACGCAGTATTTT	CASSPQRYSGPLTDTQYF
TRBV27	TRBD1	TRBJ2-3	.	TGTGCCAGCAGCCATACAGGGGAGACAGATACGCAGTATTTT	CASSHTGETDTQYF
TRBV6-1	TRBD1	TRBJ1-5	.	TGTGCCAGCAGTGACGGACAGGGCGGGAATCAGCCCCAGCATTTT	CASSDGQGGNQPQHF
TRBV25-1	TRBD2	TRBJ2-1	.	TGTGCCAGCAGTGAATCGCTTGCGGGAGGGCCAGATGAGCAGTTCTTC	CASSESLAGGPDEQFF
TRBV5-1	TRBD1	TRBJ2-2	.	TGCGCCAGCAGCTTTTTACCGGGACAGGGGAACACCGGGGAGCTGTTTTTT	CASSFLPGQGNTGELFF
TRBV2	.	TRBJ2-2	.	TGTGCCAGCTGGGGGATGGACAGCGTTCCTAACACCGGGGAGCTGTTTTTT	CASWGMDSVPNTGELFF
TRBV30	.	TRBJ1-2	.	TGTGCCTGGACCAGGGGACGGCGGAACAACTATGGCTACACCTTC	CAWTRGRRNNYGYTF
TRBV9	TRBD1	TRBJ2-1	few	TGTGCCAGCAGCGCCGCTTACAGGGGGCGATACAATGAGCAGTTCTTC	CASSAAYRGRYNEQFF
TRBV4-1	TRBD1	TRBJ1-1	.	TGCGCCAGCAGCCATCGGACAGGACAGAACACTGAAGCTTTCTTT	CASSHRTGQNTEAFF
TRBV28	.	TRBJ1-6	.	TGTGCCAGCACCTCCCGGGGATCATATAATTCACCCCTCCACTTT	CASTSRGSYNSPLHF
TRBV30	TRBD1	TRBJ1-6	.	TGTGCCTGGAGTGTTCGGACAGGGGGCTCGACTACTTCACCCCTCCACTTT	CAWSVRTGGSTTSPLHF
TRBV6-5	.	TRBJ1-5	.	TGTGCCAGTGACGACCTGGGAGGCAATCAGCCCCAGCATTTT	CASDDLGGNQPQHF
TRBV29-1	TRBD1	TRBJ2-1	.	TGCAGCGTTGAGGGGGACAGCAGGAGCTCCTACAATGAGCAGTTCTTC	CSVEGDSRSSYNEQFF
TRBV7-9	.	TRBJ2-1	.	TGTGCCGGCGAAAACAGTGACCGCCACCACAATGAGCAGTTCTTC	CAGENSDRHHNEQFF
TRBV27	TRBD2	TRBJ2-7	.	TGTGCCAGCAGTCTGCGGACTAGCGGATACGAGCAGTACTTC	CASSLRTSGYEQYF
TRBV14	.	TRBJ2-7	few	TGTGCCAGCAGCCAAGATAACTACGAGCAGTACTTC	CASSQDNYEQYF
TRBV7-9	.	TRBJ2-5	few	TGTGCCAGCAGCGTCCCCAGGACAGGGAGGGGTAGACAAGAGACCCAGTACTTC	CASSVPRTGRGRQETQYF
TRBV27	.	TRBJ2-1	.	TGTGCCAGCAGGGACAGTGTCTACAATGAGCAGTTCTTC	CASRDSVYNEQFF
TRBV29-1	TRBD2	TRBJ2-3	.	TGCAGCGTTCCGACTAGCGGGGCAAGAGATACGCAGTATTTT	CSVPTSGARDTQYF
TRBV7-2	.	TRBJ2-1	.	TGTGCCAGCAGCCCGGAGAGTTACAATGAGCAGTTCTTC	CASSPESYNEQFF
TRBV5-4	.	TRBJ2-3	.	TGTGCCAGCAGCTTGGAAGGCAGGTACGGAGGGAATACGCAGTATTTT	CASSLEGRYGGNTQYF
TRBV6-6	.	TRBJ1-4	once	TGTGCCAGCAGGGCTACTAATGAAAAACTGTTTTTT	CASRATNEKLFF
TRBV21-1	.	TRBJ2-7	few	TGTGCCAGCAGCAAAGCGCAGGTGGAACACGAGCAGTACTTC	CASSKAQVEHEQYF
TRBV6-5	TRBD2	TRBJ2-1	.	TGTGCCAGCAGTTACACGGGTGCGGGGGGGCTGGGTGAGCAGTTCTTC	CASSYTGAGGLGEQFF
TRBV29-1	TRBD2	TRBJ2-5	.	TGCAGCGCTCGACTAGCGGTGATCCAAGAGACCCAGTACTTC	CSARLAVIQETQYF
TRBV5-1	TRBD1	TRBJ2-5	.	TGCGCCAGCAACCCCCTCGCAGGGGGCTCGAGGGAGACCCAGTACTTC	CASNPLAGGSRETQYF
TRBV25-1	TRBD2	TRBJ2-1	.	TGTGCCAGCAGTGGTAGCGGGGGCTACAATGAGCAGTTCTTC	CASSGSGGYNEQFF
TRBV11-3	.	TRBJ2-1	.	TGTGCCAGCAGCTTATCCGGGACTGGAAGCAATGAGCAGTTCTTC	CASSLSGTGSNEQFF
TRBV6-6	TRBD2	TRBJ2-7	.	TGTGCCAGCAAGGAGGGACTAGCGGGAACCTACGAGCAGTACTTC	CASKEGLAGTYEQYF
TRBV7-3	TRBD2	TRBJ2-1	.	TGTGCCAGCAGCTACGGACTAGCGGGCCCCAATGAGCAGTTCTTC	CASSYGLAGPNEQFF
TRBV19	TRBD1	TRBJ1-1	.	TGTGCCAGTAGTACCAGGGGGGCTAACACTGAAGCTTTCTTT	CASSTRGANTEAFF
TRBV29-1	TRBD2	TRBJ2-3	.	TGCAGCGTTATGGGACTAAGCACAGATACGCAGTATTTT	CSVMGLSTDTQYF
TRBV5-1	.	TRBJ2-7	few	TGCGCCAGCAGCTTGACAGGTCAGTACGAGCAGTACTTC	CASSLTGQYEQYF
TRBV10-3	.	TRBJ2-7	.	TGTGCCTCCCGGCGGACGGAGCCAAAGGAGGGGCAGTACTTC	CASRRTEPKEGQYF
TRBV6-1	.	TRBJ2-3	.	TGTGCCAGCGCCCGGGGAGGATACTCCACAGATACGCAGTATTTT	CASARGGYSTDTQYF
TRBV19	TRBD1	TRBJ1-5	.	TGTGCCAGTACCCGAACCCCGGGACAGAATCAGCCCCAGCATTTT	CASTRTPGQNQPQHF
TRBV4-2	TRBD2	TRBJ2-7	.	TGTGCCAGCAGCCAAGTGGCGGGGGACGGGTACGAGCAGTACTTC	CASSQVAGDGYEQYF